This T cell receptor (beta chain) was obtained from a study of CXCR3 chemokines and chemotherapy response in bladder cancer. Each CDR3 protein gets one entry after TCRdb re-called the PCR reads with MiXCR. Here the sample spans about 12,000 distinct CDR3 sequences, approximately 13% being singletons. Germline CDR1 MNHNS, CDR2 SASEGT. The CDR3 covers 14 residues. Germline trimming cut 3 bases from V and 3 bases from J; bases unmatched to any gene: 5. A few counts support this clonotype. This rearrangement joins TRBV6-1 to TRBJ2-7, with TRBD1 identical over 7 bases. Collection of the sample occurred from a patient whose treatment included neoadjuvant chemotherapy. The TCR comes from a human donor with bladder cancer that did not respond to neoadjuvant chemotherapy. For the CDR3, the DNA is TGTGCCAGCAGTGAGACAGGGAACTTCTACGAGCAGTACTTC. Translation: CASSETGNFYEQYF.